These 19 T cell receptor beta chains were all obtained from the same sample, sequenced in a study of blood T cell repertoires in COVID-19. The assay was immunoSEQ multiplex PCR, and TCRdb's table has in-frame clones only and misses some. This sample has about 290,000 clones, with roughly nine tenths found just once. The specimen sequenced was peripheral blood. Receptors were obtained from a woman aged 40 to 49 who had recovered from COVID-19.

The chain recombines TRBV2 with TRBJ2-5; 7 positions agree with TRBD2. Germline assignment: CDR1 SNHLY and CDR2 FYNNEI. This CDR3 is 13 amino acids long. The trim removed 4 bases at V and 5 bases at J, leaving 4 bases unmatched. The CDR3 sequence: CASSVGSGETQYF. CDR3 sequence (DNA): TGTGCCAGCAGTGTCGGTAGCGGGGAGACCCAGTACTTC.

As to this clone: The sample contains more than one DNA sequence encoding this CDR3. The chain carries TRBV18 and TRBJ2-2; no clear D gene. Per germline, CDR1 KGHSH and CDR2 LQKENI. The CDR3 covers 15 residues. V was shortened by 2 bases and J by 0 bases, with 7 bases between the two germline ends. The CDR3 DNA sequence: TGTGCCAGCTCACCAGGTACGGCGAACACCGGGGAGCTGTTTTTT. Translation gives CASSPGTANTGELFF.

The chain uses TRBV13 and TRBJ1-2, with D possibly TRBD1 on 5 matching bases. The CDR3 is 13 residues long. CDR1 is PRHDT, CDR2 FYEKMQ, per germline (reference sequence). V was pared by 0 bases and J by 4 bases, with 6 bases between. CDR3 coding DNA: TGTGCCAGCAGCTTAGGTCAGGGCTATGGCTACACCTTC. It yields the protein CASSLGQGYGYTF.

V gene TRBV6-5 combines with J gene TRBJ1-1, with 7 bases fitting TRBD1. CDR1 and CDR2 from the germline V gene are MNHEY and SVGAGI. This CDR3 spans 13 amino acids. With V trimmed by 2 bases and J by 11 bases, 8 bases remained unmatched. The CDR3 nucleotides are TGTGCCAGCAGTTACGTGGCAGGGGGGACGGCTTTCTTT. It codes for CASSYVAGGTAFF.

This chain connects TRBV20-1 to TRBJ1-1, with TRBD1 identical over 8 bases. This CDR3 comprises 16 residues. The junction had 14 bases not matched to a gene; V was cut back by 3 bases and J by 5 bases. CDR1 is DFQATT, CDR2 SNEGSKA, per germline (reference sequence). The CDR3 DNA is TGCAGTGCTAGTTTCGTTTACAGGGGGTCATGGACTGAAGCTTTCTTT. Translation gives CSASFVYRGSWTEAFF.

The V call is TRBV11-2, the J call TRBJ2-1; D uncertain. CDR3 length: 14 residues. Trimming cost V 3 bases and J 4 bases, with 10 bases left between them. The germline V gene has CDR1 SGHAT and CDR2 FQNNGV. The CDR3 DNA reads TGTGCCAGCAGCTTGCGTCAGGCGTACAATGAGCAGTTCTTC. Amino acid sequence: CASSLRQAYNEQFF.

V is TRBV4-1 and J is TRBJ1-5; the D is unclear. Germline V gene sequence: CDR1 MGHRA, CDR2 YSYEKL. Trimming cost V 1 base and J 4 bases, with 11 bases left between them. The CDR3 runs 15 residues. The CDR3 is CASSQVLAENQPQHF. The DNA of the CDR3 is TGCGCCAGCAGCCAAGTTTTGGCAGAAAATCAGCCCCAGCATTTT.

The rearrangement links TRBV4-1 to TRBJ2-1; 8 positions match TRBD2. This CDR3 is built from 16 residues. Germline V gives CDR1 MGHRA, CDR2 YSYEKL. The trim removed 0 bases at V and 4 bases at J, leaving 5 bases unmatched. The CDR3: CASSQDPSGLYNEQFF. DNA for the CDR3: TGCGCCAGCAGCCAAGATCCTAGCGGGCTATACAATGAGCAGTTCTTC.

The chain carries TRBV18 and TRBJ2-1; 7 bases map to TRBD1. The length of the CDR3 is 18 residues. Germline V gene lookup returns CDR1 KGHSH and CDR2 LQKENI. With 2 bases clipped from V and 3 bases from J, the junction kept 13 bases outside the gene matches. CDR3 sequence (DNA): TGTGCCAGCTCACCAAGGGAGACAGGGAGCTTTGGCTACAATGAGCAGTTCTTC. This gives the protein CASSPRETGSFGYNEQFF. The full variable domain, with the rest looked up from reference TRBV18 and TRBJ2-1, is NAGVMQNPRHLVRRRGQEARLRCSPMKGHSHVYWYRQLPEEGLKFMVYLQKENIIDESGMPKERFSAEFPKEGPSILRIQQVVRGDSAAYFCASSPRETGSFGYNEQFFGPGTRLTVL.

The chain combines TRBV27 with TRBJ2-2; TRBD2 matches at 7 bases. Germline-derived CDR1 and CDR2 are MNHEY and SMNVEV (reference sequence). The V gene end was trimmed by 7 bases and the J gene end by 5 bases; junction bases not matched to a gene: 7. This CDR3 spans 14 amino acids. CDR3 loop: CASTLLGGTGELFF. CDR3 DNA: TGTGCCAGCACCTTGCTCGGGGGGACCGGGGAGCTGTTTTTT.

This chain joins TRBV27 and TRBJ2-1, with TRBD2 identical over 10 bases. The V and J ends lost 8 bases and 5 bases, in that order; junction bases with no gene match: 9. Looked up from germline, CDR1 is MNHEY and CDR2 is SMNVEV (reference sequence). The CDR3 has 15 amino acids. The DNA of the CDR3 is TGTGCCAGCCAAACTAGCGGGATTAGCAACAATGAGCAGTTCTTC. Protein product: CASQTSGISNNEQFF.

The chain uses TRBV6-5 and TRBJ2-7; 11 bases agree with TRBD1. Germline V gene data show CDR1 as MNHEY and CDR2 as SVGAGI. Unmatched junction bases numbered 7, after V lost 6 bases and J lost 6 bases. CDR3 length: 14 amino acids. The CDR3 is CASSGAGTGGEQYF. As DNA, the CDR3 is TGTGCCAGCAGCGGGGCGGGGACAGGGGGCGAGCAGTACTTC.

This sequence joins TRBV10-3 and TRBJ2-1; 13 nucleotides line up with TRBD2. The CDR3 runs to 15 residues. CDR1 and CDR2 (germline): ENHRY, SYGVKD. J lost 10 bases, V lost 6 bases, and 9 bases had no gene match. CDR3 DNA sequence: TGTGCCATCAGCGAGACTAGCGGGAGGTCGGGAGAGCAGTTCTTC. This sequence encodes CAISETSGRSGEQFF.

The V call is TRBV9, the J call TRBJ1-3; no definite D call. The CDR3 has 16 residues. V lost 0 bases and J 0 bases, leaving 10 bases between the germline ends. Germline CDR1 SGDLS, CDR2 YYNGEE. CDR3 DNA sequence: TGTGCCAGCAGCGTAGATGGTTCGGTCTCTGGAAACACCATATATTTT. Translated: CASSVDGSVSGNTIYF.

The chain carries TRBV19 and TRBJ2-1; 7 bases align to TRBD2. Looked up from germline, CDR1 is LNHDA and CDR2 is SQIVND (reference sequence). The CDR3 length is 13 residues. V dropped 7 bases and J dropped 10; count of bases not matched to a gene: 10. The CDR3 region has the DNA TGTGCCAGTACCCCCCGGGGTAGCGGGGAGCAGTTCTTC. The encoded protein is CASTPRGSGEQFF.

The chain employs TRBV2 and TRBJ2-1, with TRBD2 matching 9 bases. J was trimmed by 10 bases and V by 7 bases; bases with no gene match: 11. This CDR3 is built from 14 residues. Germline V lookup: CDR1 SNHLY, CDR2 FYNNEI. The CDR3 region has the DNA TGTGCCAGCAAAGAGCGGGAGGCGGGATGGGAGCAGTTCTTC. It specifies CASKEREAGWEQFF.

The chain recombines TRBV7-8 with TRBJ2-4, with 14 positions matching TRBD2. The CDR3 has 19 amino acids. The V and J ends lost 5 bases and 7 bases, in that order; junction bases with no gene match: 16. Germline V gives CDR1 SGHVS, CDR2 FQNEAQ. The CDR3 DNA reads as TGTGCCAGCAGCATAGTAGGGACTAGCGGGAGTTTGGGGGTGAACATTCAGTACTTC. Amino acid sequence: CASSIVGTSGSLGVNIQYF.

The CDR3: CASSAPSGLQYF. In DNA form, the CDR3 reads TGTGCCAGCAGCGCACCTAGCGGCCTGCAGTACTTC. This chain connects TRBV9 to TRBJ2-7; 7 nucleotides match TRBD2. With 3 bases clipped from V and 9 bases from J, the junction kept 6 bases outside the gene matches. CDR1 is SGDLS, CDR2 YYNGEE, per germline. The CDR3 extends over 12 amino acids.

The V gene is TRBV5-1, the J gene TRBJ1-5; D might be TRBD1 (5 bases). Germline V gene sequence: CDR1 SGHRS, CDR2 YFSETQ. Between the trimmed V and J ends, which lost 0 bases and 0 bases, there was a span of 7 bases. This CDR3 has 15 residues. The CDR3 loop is CASSLAGFSNQPQHF. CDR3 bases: TGCGCCAGCAGCTTGGCAGGGTTTAGCAATCAGCCCCAGCATTTT.